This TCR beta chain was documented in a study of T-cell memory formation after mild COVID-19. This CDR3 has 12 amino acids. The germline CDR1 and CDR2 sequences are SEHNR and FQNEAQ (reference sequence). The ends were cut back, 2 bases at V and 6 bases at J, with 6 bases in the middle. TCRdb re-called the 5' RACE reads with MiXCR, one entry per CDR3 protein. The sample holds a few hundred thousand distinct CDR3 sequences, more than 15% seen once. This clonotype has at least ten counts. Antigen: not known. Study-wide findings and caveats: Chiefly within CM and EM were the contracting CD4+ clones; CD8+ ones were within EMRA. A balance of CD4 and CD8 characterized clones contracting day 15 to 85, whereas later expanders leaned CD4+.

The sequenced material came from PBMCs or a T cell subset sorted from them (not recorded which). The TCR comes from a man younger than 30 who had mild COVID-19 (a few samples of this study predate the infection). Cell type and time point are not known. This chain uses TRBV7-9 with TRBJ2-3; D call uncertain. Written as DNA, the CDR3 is TGTGCCAGCAGCTTACGGCCGGATACGCAGTATTTT. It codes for CASSLRPDTQYF.